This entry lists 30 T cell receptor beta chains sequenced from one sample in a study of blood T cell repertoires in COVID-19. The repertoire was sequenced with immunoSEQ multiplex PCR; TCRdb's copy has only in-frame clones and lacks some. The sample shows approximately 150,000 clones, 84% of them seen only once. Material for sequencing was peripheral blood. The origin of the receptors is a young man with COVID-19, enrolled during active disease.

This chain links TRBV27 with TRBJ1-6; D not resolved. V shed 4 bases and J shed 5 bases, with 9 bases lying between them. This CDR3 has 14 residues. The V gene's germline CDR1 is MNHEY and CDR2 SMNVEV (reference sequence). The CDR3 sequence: CASSWEGDNSPLHF. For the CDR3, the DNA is TGTGCCAGCAGTTGGGAGGGAGATAATTCACCCCTCCACTTT.

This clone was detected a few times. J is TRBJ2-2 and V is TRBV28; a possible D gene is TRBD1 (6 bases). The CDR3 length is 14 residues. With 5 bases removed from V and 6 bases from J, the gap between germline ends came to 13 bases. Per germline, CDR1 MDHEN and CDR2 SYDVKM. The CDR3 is CASSIPQGSGELFF. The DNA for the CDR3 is TGTGCCAGCAGTATACCACAGGGCTCCGGGGAGCTGTTTTTT.

CDR3 in amino acids: CATSDKGASTEAFF. In DNA form, the CDR3 reads TGTGCCACCAGTGATAAAGGGGCCAGCACTGAAGCTTTCTTT. The chain carries TRBV24-1 and TRBJ1-1; D is possibly TRBD1 (5 bases). Germline V CDR1 and CDR2: KGHDR, SFDVKD. V lost 3 bases to trimming and J lost 4 bases, with 11 bases between them. This CDR3 comprises 14 residues.

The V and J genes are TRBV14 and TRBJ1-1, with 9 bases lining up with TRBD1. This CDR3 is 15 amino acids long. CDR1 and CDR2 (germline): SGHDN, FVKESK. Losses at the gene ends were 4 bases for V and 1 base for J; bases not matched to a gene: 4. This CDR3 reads CASSRETGGNTEAFF. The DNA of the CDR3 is TGTGCCAGCAGCCGAGAGACAGGGGGGAACACTGAAGCTTTCTTT.

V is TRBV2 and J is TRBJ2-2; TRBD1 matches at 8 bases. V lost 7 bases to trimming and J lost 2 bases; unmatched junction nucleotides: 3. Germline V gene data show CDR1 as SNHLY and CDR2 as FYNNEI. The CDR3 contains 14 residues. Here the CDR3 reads CASTGQGNTGELFF. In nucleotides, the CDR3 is TGTGCCAGCACCGGACAGGGTAACACCGGGGAGCTGTTTTTT.

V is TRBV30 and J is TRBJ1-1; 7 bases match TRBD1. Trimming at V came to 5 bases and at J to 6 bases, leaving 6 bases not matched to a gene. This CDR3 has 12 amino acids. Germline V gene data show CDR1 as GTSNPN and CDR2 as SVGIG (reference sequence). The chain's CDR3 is CAWGDRAPEAFF. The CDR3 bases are TGTGCCTGGGGCGACAGGGCCCCTGAAGCTTTCTTT.

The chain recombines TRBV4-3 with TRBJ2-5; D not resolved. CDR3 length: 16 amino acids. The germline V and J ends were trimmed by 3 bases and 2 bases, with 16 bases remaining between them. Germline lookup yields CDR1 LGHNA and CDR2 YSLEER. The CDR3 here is CASSQEMVSAQETQYF. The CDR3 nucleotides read TGCGCCAGCAGCCAGGAGATGGTGTCAGCTCAAGAGACCCAGTACTTC.

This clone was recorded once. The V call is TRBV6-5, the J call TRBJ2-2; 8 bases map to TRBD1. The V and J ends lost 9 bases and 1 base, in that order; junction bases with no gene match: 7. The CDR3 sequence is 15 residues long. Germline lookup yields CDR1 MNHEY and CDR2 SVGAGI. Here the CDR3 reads CASRRGHGNTGELFF. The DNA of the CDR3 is TGTGCCAGTCGCAGGGGGCACGGGAACACCGGGGAGCTGTTTTTT.

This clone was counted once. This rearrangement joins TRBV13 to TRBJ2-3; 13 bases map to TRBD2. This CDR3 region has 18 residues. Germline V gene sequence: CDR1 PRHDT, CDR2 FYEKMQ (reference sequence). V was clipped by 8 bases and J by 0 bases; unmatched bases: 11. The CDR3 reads CASRQGVTSGRSTDTQYF. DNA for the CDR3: TGTGCCAGCCGCCAAGGGGTGACTAGCGGGAGGAGCACAGATACGCAGTATTTT.

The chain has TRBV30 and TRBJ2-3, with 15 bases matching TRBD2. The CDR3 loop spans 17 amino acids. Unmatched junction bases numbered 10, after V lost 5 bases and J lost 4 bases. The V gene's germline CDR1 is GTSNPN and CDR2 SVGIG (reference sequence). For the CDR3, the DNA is TGTGCCTGGGCTACTGGACTAGCGGGAGGGAAGTCAGATACGCAGTATTTT. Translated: CAWATGLAGGKSDTQYF.

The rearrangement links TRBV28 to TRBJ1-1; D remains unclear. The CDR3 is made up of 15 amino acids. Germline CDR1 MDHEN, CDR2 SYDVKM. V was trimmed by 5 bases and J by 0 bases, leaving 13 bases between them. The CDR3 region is CASSTPSVMNTEAFF. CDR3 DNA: TGTGCCAGCAGTACCCCTTCAGTTATGAACACTGAAGCTTTCTTT.

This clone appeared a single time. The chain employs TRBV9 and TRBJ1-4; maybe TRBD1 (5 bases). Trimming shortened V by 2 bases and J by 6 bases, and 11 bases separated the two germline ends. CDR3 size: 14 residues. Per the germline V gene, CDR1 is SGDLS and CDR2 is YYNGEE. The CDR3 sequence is CASSVGPGYEKLFF. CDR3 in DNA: TGTGCCAGCAGCGTCGGGCCAGGGTATGAAAAACTGTTTTTT.

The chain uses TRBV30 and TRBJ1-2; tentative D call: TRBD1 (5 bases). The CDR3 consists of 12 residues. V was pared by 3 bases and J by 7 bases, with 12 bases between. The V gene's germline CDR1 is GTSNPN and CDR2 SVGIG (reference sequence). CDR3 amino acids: CAWRAQGSGYTF. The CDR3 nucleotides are TGTGCCTGGAGAGCCCAGGGATCTGGCTACACCTTC.

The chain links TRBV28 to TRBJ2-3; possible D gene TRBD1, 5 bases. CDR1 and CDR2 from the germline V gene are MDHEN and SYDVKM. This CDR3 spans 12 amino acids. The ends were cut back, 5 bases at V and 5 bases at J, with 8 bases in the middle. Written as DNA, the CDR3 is TGTGCCAGCAGTGGACAAAAAGATACGCAGTATTTT. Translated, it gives CASSGQKDTQYF.

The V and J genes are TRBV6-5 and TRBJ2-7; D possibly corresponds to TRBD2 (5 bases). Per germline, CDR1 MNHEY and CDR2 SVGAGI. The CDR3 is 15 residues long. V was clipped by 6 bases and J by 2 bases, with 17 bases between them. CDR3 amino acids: CASRSGRAEAYEQYF. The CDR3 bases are TGTGCCAGCAGGAGTGGGAGAGCGGAGGCCTACGAGCAGTACTTC.

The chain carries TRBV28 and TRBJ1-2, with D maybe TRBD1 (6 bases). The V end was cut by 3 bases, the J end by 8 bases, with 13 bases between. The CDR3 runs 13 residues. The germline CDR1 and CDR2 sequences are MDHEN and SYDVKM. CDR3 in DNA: TGTGCCAGCAGTTTGTCAGGGGCGCAAGGCTACACCTTC. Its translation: CASSLSGAQGYTF.

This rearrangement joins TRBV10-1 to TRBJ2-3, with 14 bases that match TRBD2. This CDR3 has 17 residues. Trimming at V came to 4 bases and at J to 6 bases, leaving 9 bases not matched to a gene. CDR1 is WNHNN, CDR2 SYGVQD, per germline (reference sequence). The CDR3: CASSGPGTSGSRDTQYF. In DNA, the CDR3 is TGCGCCAGCAGTGGGCCCGGGACTAGCGGGAGCCGGGATACGCAGTATTTT.

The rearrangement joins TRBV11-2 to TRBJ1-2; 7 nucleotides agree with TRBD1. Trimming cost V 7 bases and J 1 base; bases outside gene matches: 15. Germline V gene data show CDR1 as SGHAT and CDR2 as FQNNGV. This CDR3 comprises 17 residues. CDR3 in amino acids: CASTDSGQPFVNYGYTF. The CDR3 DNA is TGTGCCAGCACCGACTCGGGACAGCCCTTCGTTAACTATGGCTACACCTTC. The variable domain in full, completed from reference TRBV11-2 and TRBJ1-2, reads EAGVAQSPRYKIIEKRQSVAFWCNPISGHATLYWYQQILGQGPKLLIQFQNNGVVDDSQLPKDRFSAERLKGVDSTLKIQPAKLEDSAVYLCASTDSGQPFVNYGYTFGSGTRLTVV.

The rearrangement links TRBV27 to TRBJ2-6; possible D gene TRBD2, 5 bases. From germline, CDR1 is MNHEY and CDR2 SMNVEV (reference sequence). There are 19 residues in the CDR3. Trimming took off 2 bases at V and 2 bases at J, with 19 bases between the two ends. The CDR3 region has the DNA TGTGCCAGCAGTTTAAAGCGGTTAGGGTCCTCAACTGGGGCCAACGTCCTGACTTTC. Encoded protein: CASSLKRLGSSTGANVLTF. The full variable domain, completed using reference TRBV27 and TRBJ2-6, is EAQVTQNPRYLITVTGKKLTVTCSQNMNHEYMSWYRQDPGLGLRQIYYSMNVEVTDKGDVPEGYKVSRKEKRNFPLILESPSPNQTSLYFCASSLKRLGSSTGANVLTFGAGSRLTVL.

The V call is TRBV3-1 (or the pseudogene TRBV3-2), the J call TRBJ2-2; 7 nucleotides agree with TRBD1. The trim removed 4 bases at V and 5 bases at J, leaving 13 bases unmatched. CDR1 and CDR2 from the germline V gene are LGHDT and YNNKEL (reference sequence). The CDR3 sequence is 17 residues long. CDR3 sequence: CASSLTLRQGGTGELFF. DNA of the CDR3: TGTGCCAGCAGCCTCACCCTCCGACAGGGCGGAACCGGGGAGCTGTTTTTT.

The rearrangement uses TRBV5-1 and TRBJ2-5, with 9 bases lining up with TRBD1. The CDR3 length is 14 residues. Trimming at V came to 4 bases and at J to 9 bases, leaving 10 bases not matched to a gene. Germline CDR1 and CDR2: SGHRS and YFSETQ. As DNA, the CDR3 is TGCGCCAGCAGCCGCGGGACAGGGTGGTCGGCCCAGTACTTC. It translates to CASSRGTGWSAQYF.

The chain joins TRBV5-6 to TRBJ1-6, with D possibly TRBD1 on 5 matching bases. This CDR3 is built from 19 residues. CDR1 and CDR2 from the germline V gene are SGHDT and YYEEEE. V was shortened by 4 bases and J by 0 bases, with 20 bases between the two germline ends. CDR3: CASSPHRPGGISYNSPLHF. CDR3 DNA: TGTGCCAGCAGCCCACACAGGCCCGGGGGGATCTCCTATAATTCACCCCTCCACTTT.

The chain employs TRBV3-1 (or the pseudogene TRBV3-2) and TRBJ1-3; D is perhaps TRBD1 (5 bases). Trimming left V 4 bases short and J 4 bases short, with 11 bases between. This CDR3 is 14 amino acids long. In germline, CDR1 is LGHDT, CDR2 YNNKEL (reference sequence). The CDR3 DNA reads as TGTGCCAGCAGCCTGCTAGGGGTGGGAAACACCATATATTTT. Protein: CASSLLGVGNTIYF.

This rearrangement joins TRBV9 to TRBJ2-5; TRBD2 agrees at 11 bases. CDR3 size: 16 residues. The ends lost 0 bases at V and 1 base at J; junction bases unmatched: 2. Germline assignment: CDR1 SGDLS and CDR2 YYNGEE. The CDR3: CASSVGSGRAQETQYF. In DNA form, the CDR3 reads TGTGCCAGCAGCGTAGGTAGCGGGAGGGCCCAAGAGACCCAGTACTTC.

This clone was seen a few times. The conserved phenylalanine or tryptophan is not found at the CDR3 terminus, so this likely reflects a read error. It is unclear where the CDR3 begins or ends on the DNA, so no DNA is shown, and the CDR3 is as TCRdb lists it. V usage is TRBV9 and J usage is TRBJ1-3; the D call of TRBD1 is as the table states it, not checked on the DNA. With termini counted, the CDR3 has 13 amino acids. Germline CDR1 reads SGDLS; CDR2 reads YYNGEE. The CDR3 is CASSLTPSPTGPV.

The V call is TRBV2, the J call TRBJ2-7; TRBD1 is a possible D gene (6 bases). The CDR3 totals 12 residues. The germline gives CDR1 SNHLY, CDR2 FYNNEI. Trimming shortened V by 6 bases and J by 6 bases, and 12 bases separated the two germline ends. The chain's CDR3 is CASSSDRPEQYF. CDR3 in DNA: TGTGCCAGCAGCAGTGACAGGCCCGAGCAGTACTTC.

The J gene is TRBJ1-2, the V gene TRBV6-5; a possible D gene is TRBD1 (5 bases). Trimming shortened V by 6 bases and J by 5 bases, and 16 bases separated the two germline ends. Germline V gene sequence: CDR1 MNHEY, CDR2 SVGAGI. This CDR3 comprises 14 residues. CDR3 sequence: CASRVQGDSYGYTF. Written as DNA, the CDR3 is TGTGCCAGCAGGGTTCAAGGGGACTCTTATGGCTACACCTTC.

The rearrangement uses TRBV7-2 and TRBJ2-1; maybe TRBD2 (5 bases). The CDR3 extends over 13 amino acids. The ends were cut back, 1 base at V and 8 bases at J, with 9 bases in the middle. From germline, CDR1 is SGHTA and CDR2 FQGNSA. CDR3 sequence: CASSLGPRDEQFF. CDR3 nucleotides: TGTGCCAGCAGCTTAGGGCCGCGGGATGAGCAGTTCTTC.

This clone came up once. The CDR3 region is CASSTQTSVSSYEQYF. The CDR3 DNA reads as TGTGCCAGTAGTACCCAGACTAGCGTGAGCTCCTACGAGCAGTACTTC. This chain connects TRBV19 to TRBJ2-7, with 8 bases lining up with TRBD2. V shed 4 bases and J 0 bases; nucleotides not matched to a gene: 8. This CDR3 is built from 16 residues. The germline CDR1 and CDR2 sequences are LNHDA and SQIVND (reference sequence).

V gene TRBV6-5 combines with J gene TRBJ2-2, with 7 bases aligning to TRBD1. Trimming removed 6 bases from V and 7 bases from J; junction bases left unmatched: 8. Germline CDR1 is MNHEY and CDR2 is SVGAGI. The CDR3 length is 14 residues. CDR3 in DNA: TGTGCCAGCAGGACTGAGACAGGGAACGGGGAGCTGTTTTTT. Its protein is CASRTETGNGELFF.